These T cell receptor beta chains were read from a single sample in a study of CD8+CD57+ T cells in acquired aplastic anemia. TCRdb itself ran the reads through MiXCR, one entry per CDR3 protein. This table has about 180,000 distinct CDR3 sequences, 48% appearing once. Sequencing used sorted CD4+, CD8+, or CD8+CD57+ T cells (not recorded which) from PBMCs. The source is a human donor with aplastic anemia. CDR3s include the opening cysteine and the closing phenylalanine or tryptophan. Each record gives: D gene, V gene, clone size, CDR3 length, J gene, CDR3 DNA, CDR3 protein. A D gene is named only where the DNA matches it firmly. Clone size is stated in some rows and not others, as once, few, many or a class when expanded.

TRBD2	TRBV5-1	many	16	TRBJ2-2	TGCGCCAGCAGCGCCTTAGCGGGGGCCAACACCGGGGAGCTGTTTTTT	CASSALAGANTGELFF
-	TRBV12-3/TRBV12-4	many	12	TRBJ1-3	TGTGCCAGCGGCAACTCTGGAAACACCATATATTTT	CASGNSGNTIYF
TRBD2	TRBV6-1	many	13	TRBJ2-5	TGTGCCAGCAGAGCGGGGTTTAGGGAGACCCAGTACTTC	CASRAGFRETQYF
-	TRBV25-1	-	15	TRBJ1-5	TGTGCCAGCAGCTTATCCGGGGAGGTAGATCAGCCCCAGCATTTT	CASSLSGEVDQPQHF
-	TRBV4-1	-	15	TRBJ1-1	TGCGCCAGCAGCCAAACGACAAACATGAACACTGAAGCTTTCTTT	CASSQTTNMNTEAFF
-	TRBV7-2	many	14	TRBJ2-3	TGTGCCAGCAGACCCGACAGCTACACAGATACGCAGTATTTT	CASRPDSYTDTQYF
-	TRBV11-2	-	14	TRBJ2-1	TGTGCCAGCAGCTTAGGCCAAAGTAGGGGTGAGCAGCTCTTC	CASSLGQSRGEQLF
TRBD2	TRBV5-6	few	15	TRBJ2-7	TGTGCCAGCAGCTTGAACGGGGGGGCTGGCTACGAGCAGTACTTC	CASSLNGGAGYEQYF
TRBD1	TRBV25-1	-	15	TRBJ2-1	TGTGCTAGCGGTACGGGACAGGGGGTCTTCAATGAGCAGTTCTTC	CASGTGQGVFNEQFF
-	TRBV5-4	-	18	TRBJ2-5	TGTGCCAGCAGCTTGGATAGCAGGGTGGGTCCGTTACTAGAGACCCAGTACTTC	CASSLDSRVGPLLETQYF
-	TRBV28	-	15	TRBJ1-6	TGTGCCAGCACCTGGGCCCAGGTCGGCGATTCACCCCTCCACTTT	CASTWAQVGDSPLHF
TRBD2	TRBV11-2	-	16	TRBJ2-1	TGTGCCAGCAGCCCAATTAGCGGGGGTCCCGGGGATGAGCAGTTCTTC	CASSPISGGPGDEQFF
-	TRBV4-1	-	12	TRBJ1-6	TGCGCCGGCAGCCAAGACGCTTTCTCCCTCCACTTT	CAGSQDAFSLHF
-	TRBV20-1	-	14	TRBJ2-3	TGCAGTGCTTACCTCGCGGAGCGCACAGATACGCAGTATTTT	CSAYLAERTDTQYF
-	TRBV2	-	14	TRBJ2-3	TGTGCCAGCAGTGGGGACGCCGGCACAGATACGCAGTATTTT	CASSGDAGTDTQYF
-	TRBV29-1	-	11	TRBJ1-1	TGCAGCGGAAGATGGAGCACTGAAGCTTTCTTT	CSGRWSTEAFF
TRBD1	TRBV10-3	-	14	TRBJ2-7	TGTGCCACCCATAGGGACAGGACCTCCTACGAGCAGTACTTC	CATHRDRTSYEQYF
TRBD1	TRBV19	-	15	TRBJ1-5	TGTGCCAGTAGTACGGGGACAGGGGAGGATCAGCCCCAGCATTTT	CASSTGTGEDQPQHF
-	TRBV12-5	many	12	TRBJ2-7	TGTGCTAGTGGTGACCAGACCTACGAGCAGTACTTC	CASGDQTYEQYF
-	TRBV6-1	many	15	TRBJ1-6	TGTGCCAGCAGCGTTCACATAAACGGTAATTCACCCCTCCACTTT	CASSVHINGNSPLHF